A single TCR beta chain is shown here with its context. Its antigen is unidentified. Profiled with immunoSEQ multiplex PCR; TCRdb holds only in-frame clones, not every one. In the table there are over a hundred clones, about 60% of which are singletons. Patients were not receiving therapy at sample collection. DN, SP and DP CD8 TIL subsets came from CD39/CD103 sorting of CD3+CD4-CD8+CD45RA- cells. The sample comes from a study of CD39 and CD103 CD8 tumor-infiltrating T cells. For the study at large: Shown patients: HPV-positive HNSCC, HPV-negative HNSCC, ovarian cancer, melanoma. Study-level points and caveats: Primary tumor and metastatic node DP CD8 repertoires shared many clonotypes.

V lost 6 bases to trimming and J lost 3 bases; unmatched junction nucleotides: 5. The germline V gene encodes CDR1 MNHEY and CDR2 SMNVEV (reference sequence). The CDR3 spans 14 residues. Specimen: CD39+ CD103+ CD8+ T cells sorted from a lymph node. Subset specified: CD103+CD39+ double-positive CD45RA- CD8 T cells. This chain uses TRBV27 with TRBJ1-1, with 9 bases aligning to TRBD1. The TCR was taken from a human donor with head and neck squamous cell carcinoma. CDR3: CASSTGGGHTEAFF. The CDR3 nucleotides are TGTGCCAGCAGCACAGGGGGCGGACACACTGAAGCTTTCTTT.